This note documents a single T cell receptor beta chain sequence. After removal of 1 base from V and 0 bases from J, the junction contained 6 bases not matched to a gene. This CDR3 is built from 15 residues. CDR1 is DFQATT, CDR2 SNEGSKA, per germline (reference sequence). The data were taken from a study of early T cells in non-severe SARS-CoV-2 infection. TCRdb re-analysed the 5' RACE reads in MiXCR, keeping a single row per CDR3 protein. The data contain about 26,000 distinct CDR3 sequences, under 5% of them singletons. This clonotype was sampled from an adult who was a healthcare worker with PCR-confirmed SARS-CoV-2 infection or an uninfected control (not recorded which). This chain uses TRBV20-1 with TRBJ2-7; 7 nucleotides match TRBD1. The sequenced sample was whole blood. CDR3 in amino acids: CSARAPGQSSYEQYF. In DNA, the CDR3 is TGCAGTGCTAGAGCCCCGGGACAGAGCTCCTACGAGCAGTACTTC.